A selection of T cell receptor beta chains follows, all from one sample in a study of T cells expressing NK-cell markers. TCRdb reworked the 5' RACE reads into one entry per CDR3 protein, no DNA. The sample has approximately 550,000 distinct CDR3 sequences. Sequences were obtained from blood T cells: a sorted CD56 or NKG2C T cell subset, CD4+ or CD8+ T cells, or bulk PBMC T cells (not recorded which). These receptors were collected from a man aged 18 to 29 in good health. CDR3s include the opening cysteine and the closing phenylalanine or tryptophan.

TRBV7-2	TRBJ2-1	CASSLGKGLADEQFF
TRBV5-1	TRBJ1-1	CASSLAQGAVEAFF
TRBV4-2	TRBJ2-1	CASSQVWAENYNEQFF
TRBV12-3/TRBV12-4	TRBJ1-1	CASSLTRGAFF
TRBV25-1	TRBJ2-1	CASKGLADYNEQFF
TRBV5-1	TRBJ2-7	CASSWGPGSYEQYF
TRBV20-1	TRBJ2-2	CSAEKGLAGSNTGELFF
TRBV20-1	TRBJ2-1	CSASKREPYNEQFF
TRBV11-3	TRBJ2-1	CASSYKTEQFF
TRBV11-2	TRBJ2-1	CASSLQGAWTSGRQRQFF
TRBV7-2	TRBJ2-7	CASSPDRNYEQYF
TRBV5-5	TRBJ2-1	CASSSGERAPYNEQFF
TRBV7-2	TRBJ2-3	CASSLGITQYF
TRBV7-7	TRBJ2-2	CASSPPATGELFF
TRBV7-3	TRBJ2-7	CASSSQGGNNEQYF
TRBV19	TRBJ1-4	CASSRTWGNEKLFF
TRBV6-5	TRBJ1-1	CASSLLETNTEAFF
TRBV29-1	TRBJ2-3	CSVEGLAVGTQYF
TRBV28	TRBJ2-2	CASSRRGGRGTGELFF
TRBV12-3/TRBV12-4	TRBJ2-7	CASSLSSLISYEQYF
TRBV29-1	TRBJ2-1	CSVESVLAGGSSYNEQFF
TRBV20-1	TRBJ1-5	CSARGEIRAGAQHF
TRBV20-1	TRBJ2-3	CSAPGLAGGLPSTDTQYF
TRBV21-1	TRBJ2-1	CASSNPGLAGDQPYNEQFF
TRBV29-1	TRBJ2-1	CSVEPPGRQYNEQFF
TRBV6-1	TRBJ1-2	CASSDPSSGPGYGYTF
TRBV14	TRBJ2-7	CASSQVSGARYEQYF
TRBV12-3/TRBV12-4	TRBJ2-7	CASSFFRASSYEQYF
TRBV7-9	TRBJ2-3	CASSPSPGTSGTDTQYF
TRBV6-5	TRBJ1-6	CASSWTGSGGSPLHF
TRBV27	TRBJ1-6	CASSFKGQGAYSPLHF
TRBV30	TRBJ2-7	CAWSGPLVYEQYF
TRBV11-3	TRBJ2-7	CASSSVAGGHAEQYF
TRBV27	TRBJ2-7	CASSPRFVVQSYEQYF
TRBV14	TRBJ2-2	CASSPILGTNTGELFF
TRBV5-6	TRBJ2-1	CASSFGGMYNEQFF
TRBV10-2	TRBJ2-5	CASSDEQGFIETQYF
TRBV20-1	TRBJ2-7	CSASGTSRLNEQYF
TRBV3-1	TRBJ2-3	CASNPDSSTDTQYF
TRBV7-3	TRBJ2-3	CASSSGLAGVTDTQYF
TRBV10-3	TRBJ2-1	CAISESGSANEQFF
TRBV4-2	TRBJ2-3	CASSKGVSTDTQYF
TRBV6-5	TRBJ2-3	CASSRGRDREYF
TRBV19	TRBJ1-6	CASSPQTGLLLHF